This is a list of T cell receptor beta chains from one sample in a study of spatial heterogeneity in lung cancer. Via MiXCR, TCRdb re-called the 5' RACE reads, giving one row per CDR3 protein. The data contain about 110,000 distinct CDR3 sequences, approximately 11% of them seen just once; the ten biggest clones take up 24%. This specimen consisted of PBMCs, obtained at follow-up. These receptors were obtained from a female donor with early-stage non-small cell lung cancer. The CDR3 runs from the conserved cysteine through the conserved F or W.

CDR3: CASSLSQQETQYF; J: TRBJ2-5; V: TRBV7-2
CDR3: CASSPRQGWEQYF; J: TRBJ2-7; V: TRBV12-3/TRBV12-4
CDR3: CASSPGLAESTDTQYF; J: TRBJ2-3; V: TRBV18
CDR3: CSATGTSSYEQYF; J: TRBJ2-7; V: TRBV20-1
CDR3: CASSRRLSVDEQFF; J: TRBJ2-1; V: TRBV11-1
CDR3: CASSQDSGTSREQFF; J: TRBJ2-1; V: TRBV3-1
CDR3: CASSSKREGEQFF; J: TRBJ2-1; V: TRBV7-2
CDR3: CAIGPLNEKLFF; J: TRBJ1-4; V: TRBV10-3
CDR3: CASSLAGGPGFNEQFF; J: TRBJ2-1; V: TRBV6-5
CDR3: CATSDMSYGYTF; J: TRBJ1-2; V: TRBV24-1
CDR3: CASRSGGQWTTYEQYF; J: TRBJ2-7; V: TRBV5-4
CDR3: CATSDFGRNEQFF; J: TRBJ2-1; V: TRBV24-1